What follows describes a single TCR beta chain. As originally analysed: Quantification of nucleated cells was approximated via reference gene primer amplification. Produced via immunoSEQ multiplex PCR; TCRdb's table is partial and in-frame only. The V and J calls and the clone size are those of that table, but D and trimming were determined from the DNA. Of about 25,000 clones in the sample, 70% to 90% were seen once. From germline, CDR1 is MNHEY and CDR2 SMNVEV (reference sequence). The CDR3 totals 15 residues. Between the trimmed V and J ends, which lost 2 bases and 3 bases, there was a span of 11 bases. This record comes from a study of blood T cell repertoires in COVID-19. The overall study: Sites across the United States, Italy and Spain contributed samples from acute and convalescent COVID-19. T cells, B-cell-depleted T cells, or PBMCs supplied cDNA or gDNA.

The chain has TRBV27 and TRBJ1-5, with D possibly being TRBD1 (5 bases). The sequence derives from a man in his 70s with active COVID-19. Sequenced input: peripheral blood. The CDR3 region has the DNA TGTGCCAGCAGTTTAATGGGGCAGGTCAATCAGCCCCAGCATTTT. It is translated as CASSLMGQVNQPQHF.